Listed below are T cell receptor beta chains from one sample, sequenced in a study of sequential checkpoint blockade in melanoma. This table comes from immunoSEQ multiplex PCR, and its TCRdb copy is limited to in-frame clones, with some not included. Of about 6,100 clones listed, about 20% are singletons. Source: tumor tissue (inferred from file names), taken from a patient given nivolumab and ipilimumab in sequence. Every receptor here comes from a human donor with melanoma. The CDR3 runs from the conserved cysteine through the conserved F or W. The D gene is left open where the match is weak. Some rows mark clone size as missing; the rest say once, few, many or name a class of expanded clone.

J gene | CDR3 length | D gene | V gene | clone size | CDR3 protein | CDR3 DNA
TRBJ2-1 | 15 | TRBD2 | TRBV19 | few | CASSVTSGDYNEQFF | TGTGCCAGTAGTGTAACTAGCGGGGACTACAATGAGCAGTTCTTC
TRBJ1-3 | 15 | . | TRBV19 | few | CATRTSGISGNTIYF | TGTGCCACGCGAACCTCAGGGATTAGTGGAAACACCATATATTTT
TRBJ1-5 | 15 | TRBD1 | TRBV28 | once | CASSPPDRGSTPQHF | TGTGCCAGCAGTCCTCCAGACAGGGGGAGTACGCCCCAGCATTTT
TRBJ2-7 | 14 | . | TRBV6-8 | few | CASRNRRESYEQYF | TGTGCCAGCAGAAATCGCCGGGAGTCCTACGAGCAGTACTTC
TRBJ2-5 | 13 | TRBD1 | TRBV19 | . | CASSKQGLETQYF | TGTGCCAGTAGTAAACAGGGGTTAGAGACCCAGTACTTC
TRBJ2-5 | 14 | . | TRBV5-1 | . | CASSPTTTSETQYF | TGCGCCAGCAGCCCAACGACCACGTCGGAGACCCAGTACTTC
TRBJ2-7 | 15 | . | TRBV9 | few | CASSVVGGTRDEQYF | TGTGCCAGCAGCGTAGTAGGCGGGACCAGGGACGAGCAGTACTTC
TRBJ1-1 | 16 | . | TRBV6-8 | . | CASSYSFVESLTEAFF | TGTGCCAGCAGTTACTCGTTCGTAGAAAGTCTCACTGAAGCTTTCTTT
TRBJ1-2 | 15 | TRBD1 | TRBV19 | few | CASSIQGASLNGYTF | TGTGCCAGTAGTATACAGGGGGCGTCCTTAAATGGCTACACCTTC
TRBJ1-2 | 15 | . | TRBV29-1 | . | CSVEGGAIANYGYTF | TGCAGCGTTGAAGGGGGGGCTATAGCTAACTATGGCTACACCTTC